The 19 T cell receptor beta chains below all came from one sample that was sequenced in a study of T cell responses to AZD1222 COVID-19 vaccine. Sequencing used immunoSEQ multiplex PCR; TCRdb keeps in-frame clones, though not all of them. The repertoire holds 130,000 or so clones, roughly 91% seen once, with more than 1% in the top ten. The sequencing used peripheral blood, collected 28 days after the second AZD1222 dose. The receptors here all came from an adult who received the AZD1222 COVID-19 vaccine.

The chain joins TRBV19 to TRBJ1-4, with 7 positions matching TRBD1. J was trimmed by 4 bases and V by 6 bases; bases with no gene match: 8. The CDR3 contains 15 residues. Germline V gives CDR1 LNHDA, CDR2 SQIVND (reference sequence). The CDR3 DNA is TGTGCCAGTAGCCCGGGACAGACGGTTAATGAAAAACTGTTTTTT. Translated, it gives CASSPGQTVNEKLFF.

The V and J genes are TRBV6-5 and TRBJ2-1; 9 bases map to TRBD2. This CDR3 has 14 residues. Germline V gives CDR1 MNHEY, CDR2 SVGAGI. After removal of 7 bases from V and 6 bases from J, the junction contained 7 bases not matched to a gene. The CDR3 is CASTRSGGSNEQFF. DNA for the CDR3: TGTGCCAGCACCAGAAGCGGGGGGAGCAATGAGCAGTTCTTC.

The chain combines TRBV24-1 with TRBJ2-3; D might be TRBD2 (6 bases). V was cut by 5 bases and J by 0 bases, with 14 bases left in between. Germline loops: CDR1 KGHDR, CDR2 SFDVKD. The CDR3 covers 16 residues. CDR3 protein: CATSAGASASTDTQYF. CDR3 DNA: TGTGCCACCAGTGCCGGGGCTAGCGCGAGCACAGATACGCAGTATTTT.

This clone turned up a few times. The chain recombines TRBV4-2 with TRBJ1-6; D is possibly TRBD1 (6 bases). Trimming shortened V by 0 bases and J by 10 bases, and 19 bases separated the two germline ends. This CDR3 has 17 amino acids. Germline V gene sequence: CDR1 LGHNA, CDR2 YNFKEQ. The chain's CDR3 is CASSQDIKKGGRSPLHF. The DNA of the CDR3 is TGTGCCAGCAGCCAAGATATTAAGAAGGGGGGCCGCTCACCCCTCCACTTT.

The V gene is TRBV2, the J gene TRBJ1-6, with D possibly matching TRBD1 (6 bases). V lost 10 bases, J lost 7 bases, and 14 bases lay in between. CDR1 is SNHLY and CDR2 is FYNNEI in the germline V gene. The CDR3 consists of 13 residues. The CDR3 DNA reads as TGTGCCACTCGCTTGGACAGAAATTCACCCCTCCACTTT. This gives the protein CATRLDRNSPLHF.

This chain uses TRBV29-1 with TRBJ2-7; TRBD1 agrees at 9 bases. Germline V gene data show CDR1 as SQVTM and CDR2 as ANQGSEA. This CDR3 region has 13 residues. The junction had 6 bases not matched to a gene; V was cut back by 7 bases and J by 2 bases. Here the CDR3 reads CSAGTGPPYEQYF. In DNA, the CDR3 is TGCAGCGCCGGGACAGGGCCACCCTACGAGCAGTACTTC.

The chain recombines TRBV5-5 with TRBJ1-4; 9 nucleotides agree with TRBD1. Germline assignment: CDR1 SGHKS and CDR2 YYEKEE (reference sequence). The CDR3 spans 14 residues. V lost 4 bases and J lost 5; bases outside the gene matches: 3. The CDR3 DNA sequence: TGTGCCAGCAGCACCGGGACAGGGAATGAAAAACTGTTTTTT. Its protein is CASSTGTGNEKLFF. Variable domain in full (rest from reference TRBV5-5 and TRBJ1-4): DAGVTQSPTHLIKTRGQQVTLRCSPISGHKSVSWYQQVLGQGPQFIFQYYEKEERGRGNFPDRFSARQFPNYSSELNVNALLLGDSALYLCASSTGTGNEKLFFGSGTQLSVL.

The rearrangement joins TRBV11-2 to TRBJ2-1; 10 bases are shared with TRBD1. CDR1 is SGHAT, CDR2 FQNNGV, per germline. This CDR3 spans 17 amino acids. V lost 5 bases to trimming and J lost 6 bases; unmatched junction nucleotides: 13. CDR3 sequence reads: CASSANLPGQGLNEQFF. CDR3 sequence (DNA): TGTGCCAGCAGCGCCAACTTACCGGGACAGGGGCTCAATGAGCAGTTCTTC.

The CDR3 region has the DNA TGTGCCCCCCTGGGAAAAGCTTTCTTT. Translation: CAPLGKAFF. The rearrangement links TRBV24-1 to TRBJ1-1, with D unclear. The V and J ends lost 12 bases and 9 bases respectively, with 10 bases between them. This CDR3 region has 9 residues. Germline V CDR1 and CDR2: KGHDR, SFDVKD.

The rearrangement uses TRBV2 and TRBJ2-7; TRBD1 is a possible D gene (5 bases). CDR3 length equals 18 residues. Germline values: CDR1 SNHLY, CDR2 FYNNEI. Trimming pared 6 bases from V and 4 bases from J, leaving 28 bases between. CDR3 bases: TGTGCCAGCAGCGAACAGGCCTCCTCAATTAGATTCGCATACGAGCAGTACTTC. Translating gives CASSEQASSIRFAYEQYF.

The chain combines TRBV5-1 with TRBJ2-1; D perhaps matches TRBD1 (6 bases). The germline V gene encodes CDR1 SGHRS and CDR2 YFSETQ. The V gene lost 4 bases and the J gene lost 2 bases, with 10 bases spanning the gap. CDR3 length: 14 residues. CDR3 residues: CASSDTGTYNEQFF. Here the CDR3 DNA reads TGCGCCAGCAGCGACACAGGGACCTACAATGAGCAGTTCTTC.

The genes are TRBV27 and TRBJ1-2; the D gene is possibly TRBD1 (6 bases). This CDR3 contains 14 residues. Germline V CDR1 and CDR2: MNHEY, SMNVEV (reference sequence). The germline V and J ends were trimmed by 7 bases and 5 bases, with 17 bases remaining between them. The CDR3 sequence is CASKLSGTLYGYTF. In DNA form, the CDR3 reads TGTGCCAGCAAATTATCCGGGACACTATATGGCTACACCTTC.

The chain is built from TRBV7-2 and TRBJ1-5; D gene uncertain. Germline CDR1 and CDR2: SGHTA and FQGNSA. V lost 5 bases and J lost 7, with 9 bases in between. The CDR3 has 12 residues. CDR3 region: CASSPAGQPQHF. CDR3 coding DNA: TGTGCCAGCAGCCCGGCAGGCCAGCCCCAGCATTTT.

This sequence joins TRBV19 and TRBJ1-1; D call uncertain. This CDR3 is built from 13 residues. The V gene's germline CDR1 is LNHDA and CDR2 SQIVND (reference sequence). V lost 1 base to trimming and J lost 6 bases, with 9 bases between them. CDR3 coding DNA: TGTGCCAGTAGTATAGGGGGAGACCCTGAAGCTTTCTTT. The encoded protein is CASSIGGDPEAFF. Combining the CDR3 with reference TRBV19 and TRBJ1-1 gives the whole variable domain DGGITQSPKYLFRKEGQNVTLSCEQNLNHDAMYWYRQDPGQGLRLIYYSQIVNDFQKGDIAEGYSVSREKKESFPLTVTSAQKNPTAFYLCASSIGGDPEAFFGQGTRLTVV.

This chain uses TRBV28 with TRBJ2-7; TRBD1 matches at 9 bases. The trim removed 5 bases at V and 1 base at J, leaving 6 bases unmatched. The CDR3 consists of 15 residues. The germline V gene has CDR1 MDHEN and CDR2 SYDVKM. CDR3: CASSPPGTGSYEQYF. As DNA, the CDR3 is TGTGCCAGCAGTCCCCCCGGGACAGGGTCCTACGAGCAGTACTTC. The whole variable domain, filled in from reference TRBV28 and TRBJ2-7, reads DVKVTQSSRYLVKRTGEKVFLECVQDMDHENMFWYRQDPGLGLRLIYFSYDVKMKEKGDIPEGYSVSREKKERFSLILESASTNQTSMYLCASSPPGTGSYEQYFGPGTRLTVT.

DNA of the CDR3: TGTGCCAGCAGTTGGACTAGCGTACTACAAAAGTTCTTC. Translating it yields CASSWTSVLQKFF. The V gene is TRBV12-3 or TRBV12-4, the J gene TRBJ2-1; 9 nucleotides line up with TRBD2. Unmatched junction bases numbered 9, after V lost 4 bases and J lost 14 bases. The CDR3 loop spans 13 amino acids.

The chain links TRBV7-9 to TRBJ1-1; 7 nucleotides align to TRBD1. The V gene's germline CDR1 is SEHNR and CDR2 FQNEAQ (reference sequence). After removal of 3 bases from V and 4 bases from J, the junction contained 11 bases not matched to a gene. The CDR3 contains 16 residues. The CDR3 DNA reads as TGTGCCAGCAGCTTCGGACCGTGGCAGGGGGTCACTGAAGCTTTCTTT. Translating it yields CASSFGPWQGVTEAFF.

The V and J genes are TRBV27 and TRBJ2-7, with 8 bases matching TRBD2. The germline V gene encodes CDR1 MNHEY and CDR2 SMNVEV (reference sequence). V dropped 0 bases and J dropped 0; count of bases not matched to a gene: 4. The CDR3 is 16 amino acids. This CDR3 reads CASSLSTSANSYEQYF. The CDR3 coding sequence is TGTGCCAGCAGTTTATCGACTAGCGCCAACTCCTACGAGCAGTACTTC.

The sample holds a few counts of this clone. The V gene is TRBV6-1, the J gene TRBJ1-2; TRBD1 might be the D (5 bases). This CDR3 has 13 amino acids. Germline CDR1 reads MNHNS; CDR2 reads SASEGT. Trimming pared 3 bases from V and 4 bases from J, leaving 9 bases between. This CDR3 is CASSEGGTYGYTF. In DNA, the CDR3 is TGTGCCAGCAGTGAGGGGGGGACCTATGGCTACACCTTC.